This TCR beta chain appears in the sequencing data of a study of metastatic and nonmetastatic thyroid tumors (TCRdb year 2020). About the study as a whole: The researchers compared repertoires between peripheral blood samples and tumor or nodule tissue samples from patients with malignant or benign thyroid disease.

Between the V and J ends, shortened by 6 bases and 11 bases respectively, the junction contains 14 bases. Spanning cysteine to phenylalanine, the CDR3 consists of 11 amino acids. Here the CDR3 DNA is all that survives: 33 bases in frame from base 1. The germline V gene encodes CDR1 SNHLY and CDR2 FYNNEI. No patient had received any treatment before thyroid surgery. Patient clinical samples collected from 2012 to 2018 were retrospectively analysed using T-cell receptor beta sequencing. Overall results and qualifications from the work: TCR beta diversity was reported as significantly higher in malignant tumors than in benign nodules, in both blood and tumor samples.

Concerning this clone: What antigen it recognizes has not been identified. No qualities accompany the bases; no much larger clone lies one base away.

The method was PCR. TCRdb shows the sequencer as Illumina HiSeq 4000. High-throughput sequencing was used to profile the CDR3 region of the TCR beta-chain in every patient. The authors' pipeline ran thus. Drawing on CDR3 differences between clinicopathological groups, the researchers built a classifier meant to tell apart patients with distant-metastatic papillary thyroid cancer. To measure repertoire diversity the researchers used the Shannon index, while the Morisita-Horn index served to gauge how similar the tumor and blood repertoires were. TCRdb took the public reads, trimmed them with fastp at Q25, ran MiXCR for clone calling and kept in-frame beta chains. It is TCRdb's table, rather than the study itself, that gives the V and J calls and clone size. The sample has tens of thousands of clones on record, around 25% of them singletons. More than 8% of the sample is in the top ten clones.

Recombination joined TRBV2 with TRBJ2-7; TRBD1 is possibly the D segment (6 matching bases). The specimen was blood. This clonotype was sampled from a female donor with papillary thyroid cancer or a benign thyroid nodule (not recorded which). Some clones in this sample may be carry-over from other donors' samples. DNA sequence: TGTGCCAGCAGACGCACAGGGTGGAAGTACTTC. It translates as CASRRTGWKYF.